This paragraph covers one T cell receptor beta chain sequence. Amplification started from genomic DNA. The TCR beta CDR3 region was amplified using 30 forward and 13 reverse primers. MiXCR, applied by TCRdb to the multiplex PCR reads, yields one record per CDR3 protein. This sample has under 300,000 distinct CDR3 sequences, with around 47% found just once. This entry belongs to a study of type 1 and type 2 diabetes patients. Overall study context: The cohort mixed type 1 diabetes, type 2 diabetes and nondiabetic donors.

Standard classification criteria confirmed type 1 or type 2 diabetes in all patients. Around 10 milliliters of peripheral blood were drawn from each donor. Sequences were obtained from peripheral blood mononuclear cells (PBMCs). This TCR was recovered from a man aged 18 to 35 with type 2 diabetes.

CDR3 nucleotide sequence: TGTGCCAGCAGCTTAGGGGGGGCAGGCCACTCCTACGAGCAGTACTTC. Its protein product is CASSLGGAGHSYEQYF. The chain carries TRBV7-9 and TRBJ2-7, with D tentatively TRBD1 or TRBD2 (6 bases each). V lost 1 base and J lost 0, with 13 bases in between. The CDR3 runs to 16 residues. The germline V gene encodes CDR1 SEHNR and CDR2 FQNEAQ (reference sequence).